These 19 T cell receptor beta chains originate from one sample sequenced in a study of regulatory T cells in long-lasting Graves disease. Building of the TCR beta libraries involved iRepertoire HTBI primers and Arm-PCR of CDR3 regions. MiXCR was run by TCRdb on the multiplex PCR reads, yielding one entry per CDR3 protein. The sample has a few hundred thousand distinct CDR3 sequences, approximately 25% seen once; the top ten hold about 27%. The time point: persistent/refractory GD, antithyroid drugs over 5 years with positive TRAb. The TCR library was prepared using RNA isolated from PBMCs. Sequencing was performed on peripheral blood mononuclear cells (PBMCs), taken when the disease was refractory, from a patient treated with antithyroid drugs. These receptors were taken from a woman aged 40 to 50 with Graves disease.

With respect to this clonotype: Being one base from a much bigger clone, this may be a read error. The gene calls are TRBV6-1 and TRBJ2-2; D possibly corresponds to TRBD2 (5 bases). The CDR3 has 14 amino acids. Germline V gene data show CDR1 as MNHNS and CDR2 as SASEGT. The CDR3 region has the DNA TGTGCCAGCAGCCCCGGGCTCAACACCGGGGAGCTGGTTTTT. Translation: CASSPGLNTGELVF.

Only a few counts were recorded for this clonotype. This may arise from a read error, as a much more abundant clone is one base away. The V call is TRBV28, the J call TRBJ2-7; tentative D call: TRBD2 (5 bases). Deletions cut 8 bases from V and 0 bases from J, with 11 bases between. CDR3 size: 13 residues. The germline V gene encodes CDR1 MDHEN and CDR2 SYDVKM. This chain's CDR3 is CASQMGSSYEQYF. The DNA for the CDR3 is TGTGCCAGCCAGATGGGGAGCTCCTACGAGCAGTACTTC.

The chain uses TRBV27 and TRBJ1-3; possibly TRBD1 for D (6 bases). The CDR3 is 17 amino acids. The V end lost 5 bases, the J end lost 0 bases, and 17 bases lay between the germline ends. Germline V gene lookup returns CDR1 MNHEY and CDR2 SMNVEV (reference sequence). The CDR3 protein is CASSPQTTGFSGNTIYF. The CDR3 coding sequence is TGTGCCAGCAGTCCGCAAACTACAGGGTTCTCTGGAAACACCATATATTTT.

Remarks on this clonotype: This may arise from a read error, as a much more abundant clone is one base away. V and J are TRBV7-8 and TRBJ1-2; D gene uncertain. Trimming stripped 7 bases from V and 4 bases from J, with 13 bases between. CDR1 SGHVS and CDR2 FQNEAQ come from the germline V gene. CDR3 size: 13 residues. This CDR3 is CASNHFGTYGYTF. The CDR3 DNA is TGTGCCAGCAACCATTTCGGCACCTATGGCTACACCTTC. The full variable domain, with the rest looked up from reference TRBV7-8 and TRBJ1-2, is GAGVSQSPRYKVAKRGQDVALRCDPISGHVSLFWYQQALGQGPEFLTYFQNEAQLDKSGLPSDRFFAERPEGSVSTLKIQRTQQEDSAVYLCASNHFGTYGYTFGSGTRLTVV.

The chain joins TRBV7-2 to TRBJ1-1; tentatively, D is TRBD1 (5 bases). Germline CDR1 SGHTA, CDR2 FQGNSA. V was trimmed by 3 bases and J by 4 bases, leaving 9 bases between them. The CDR3 contains 13 residues. The DNA for the CDR3 is TGTGCCAGCAGCTTCAAGGGGTTCACTGAAGCTTTCTTT. It encodes CASSFKGFTEAFF.

The rearrangement uses TRBV10-2 and TRBJ2-7; 11 nucleotides agree with TRBD2. The V segment lost 5 bases and the J segment 5 bases; nucleotides outside the gene matches: 14. From germline, CDR1 is WSHSY and CDR2 SAAADI. The CDR3 is 17 residues long. The CDR3 nucleotides read TGCGCCAGCAGTCCTATAGCGGGAGGGCCAAAGCTTCACGAGCAGTACTTC. Its protein product is CASSPIAGGPKLHEQYF.

The chain combines TRBV7-9 with TRBJ2-3; 15 positions agree with TRBD2. This CDR3 region has 21 residues. Germline-derived CDR1 and CDR2 are SEHNR and FQNEAQ (reference sequence). Losses at the gene ends were 5 bases for V and 0 bases for J; bases not matched to a gene: 15. This CDR3 is CASSVTVLGLAGGVSTDTQYF. CDR3 DNA: TGTGCCAGCAGCGTAACAGTTCTGGGACTAGCGGGAGGCGTCAGCACAGATACGCAGTATTTT.

The chain combines TRBV6-1 with TRBJ2-7; D unclear. V dropped 2 bases and J dropped 3 bases, with 11 bases sitting between them. Germline CDR1 reads MNHNS; CDR2 reads SASEGT. The CDR3 is 14 residues long. The CDR3 coding sequence is TGTGCCAGCAGTGAATGGGATGACCGCTACGAGCAGTACTTC. This translates into CASSEWDDRYEQYF.

In this sample, this clonotype turned up many times. V is TRBV28 and J is TRBJ2-6, with 7 positions matching TRBD1. Germline V gene sequence: CDR1 MDHEN, CDR2 SYDVKM. This CDR3 contains 16 residues. V was clipped by 11 bases and J by 1 base; unmatched bases: 11. The CDR3 here is CACEGAAYSGANVLTF. CDR3 DNA sequence: TGTGCCTGTGAGGGGGCAGCCTATTCTGGGGCCAACGTCCTGACTTTC.

There are many counts of this clonotype. This chain connects TRBV6-2 or TRBV6-3 to TRBJ2-5; 8 bases are shared with TRBD2. This CDR3 is built from 16 residues. Germline CDR1 MNHEY, CDR2 SVGEGT. With V trimmed by 5 bases and J by 1 base, 9 bases remained unmatched. The CDR3, as DNA: TGTGCCAGCAGTGCACTAGCGGCCACCACCCAAGAGACCCAGTACTTC. Residues: CASSALAATTQETQYF.

This clonotype was found a few times. This CDR3 is CASSLDSFYGYTF. CDR3 sequence (DNA): TGTGCCAGCAGTTTGGACAGTTTTTATGGCTACACCTTC. This chain connects TRBV25-1 to TRBJ1-2; weak D call: TRBD1 (6 bases). V lost 5 bases to trimming and J lost 5 bases, with 12 bases between them. CDR1 and CDR2 from the germline V gene are MGHDK and SYGVNS. CDR3 length: 13 residues.

This rearrangement joins TRBV18 to TRBJ2-4, with D possibly called TRBD1 or TRBD2 (7 bases each). Deletions cut 3 bases from V and 8 bases from J, with 14 bases between. The CDR3 extends over 14 amino acids. Germline lookup yields CDR1 KGHSH and CDR2 LQKENI. The CDR3 nucleotides read TGTGCCAGCTCACCGACTAGCAGGGGGGACATTCAGTACTTC. Translation gives CASSPTSRGDIQYF.

The V gene is TRBV20-1, the J gene TRBJ2-7; 16 nucleotides match TRBD2. J lost 5 bases, V lost 6 bases, and 7 bases had no gene match. The CDR3 is made up of 15 amino acids. Germline V gene sequence: CDR1 DFQATT, CDR2 SNEGSKA (reference sequence). CDR3 residues: CSATGLAGGPHEQYF. The CDR3 DNA reads TGCAGTGCCACGGGACTAGCGGGAGGGCCTCACGAGCAGTACTTC.

This clonotype was counted at least ten times. This chain uses TRBV28 with TRBJ1-6, with D maybe TRBD1 (5 bases). V dropped 6 bases and J dropped 9 bases, with 15 bases sitting between them. CDR1 MDHEN and CDR2 SYDVKM come from the germline V gene. The CDR3 is 14 amino acids. Written as DNA, the CDR3 is TGTGCCAGCAGCAGCTCAGGGTTTCGTTCACCCCTCCACTTT. It codes for CASSSSGFRSPLHF.

This clonotype turned up a few times. This chain uses TRBV15 with TRBJ2-7; no firm D call. The CDR3 is 13 amino acids. Looked up from germline, CDR1 is LNHNV and CDR2 is YYDKDF (reference sequence). Trimming shortened V by 1 base and J by 6 bases, and 10 bases separated the two germline ends. The CDR3 here is CATSRVKDGEQYF. The CDR3 DNA reads as TGTGCCACCAGCAGAGTTAAGGACGGCGAGCAGTACTTC.

This chain links TRBV3-1 with TRBJ1-1, with a possible D match to TRBD1 (5 bases). The germline V gene encodes CDR1 LGHDT and CDR2 YNNKEL (reference sequence). The CDR3 covers 14 residues. V gave up 3 bases and J gave up 11 bases, with 19 bases separating them. The DNA of the CDR3 is TGTGCCAGCAGCCAGCCTTGGACACTTCGTGGCGCTTTCTTT. Its translation is CASSQPWTLRGAFF.

This clonotype has ten or more counts. The chain uses TRBV6-1 and TRBJ2-2, with TRBD2 matching over 8 bases. V lost 6 bases to trimming and J lost 8 bases; unmatched junction nucleotides: 8. Germline-derived CDR1 and CDR2 are MNHNS and SASEGT. CDR3 length equals 14 residues. The chain's CDR3 is CASSTSGGMGELFF. Here the CDR3 DNA reads TGTGCCAGCAGCACTAGCGGAGGGATGGGGGAGCTGTTTTTT.

The V gene is TRBV9, the J gene TRBJ2-2; 12 nucleotides line up with TRBD1. CDR1 is SGDLS and CDR2 is YYNGEE in the germline V gene. This CDR3 has 16 amino acids. The ends lost 3 bases at V and 4 bases at J; junction bases unmatched: 4. The CDR3: CASSAGTGGFTGELFF. In DNA form, the CDR3 reads TGTGCCAGCAGCGCCGGGACAGGGGGCTTCACCGGGGAGCTGTTTTTT.

The chain couples TRBV2 to TRBJ2-4; D is uncertain. The V and J ends lost 7 bases and 3 bases respectively, with 4 bases between them. Germline V gives CDR1 SNHLY, CDR2 FYNNEI. The CDR3 is made up of 11 amino acids. This chain's CDR3 is CASTIKNIQYF. The CDR3 bases are TGTGCCAGCACGATCAAAAACATTCAGTACTTC. The complete variable domain, with remaining parts taken from reference TRBV2 and TRBJ2-4, reads EPEVTQTPSHQVTQMGQEVILRCVPISNHLYFYWYRQILGQKVEFLVSFYNNEISEKSEIFDDQFSVERPDGSNFTLKIRSTKLEDSAMYFCASTIKNIQYFGAGTRLSVL.